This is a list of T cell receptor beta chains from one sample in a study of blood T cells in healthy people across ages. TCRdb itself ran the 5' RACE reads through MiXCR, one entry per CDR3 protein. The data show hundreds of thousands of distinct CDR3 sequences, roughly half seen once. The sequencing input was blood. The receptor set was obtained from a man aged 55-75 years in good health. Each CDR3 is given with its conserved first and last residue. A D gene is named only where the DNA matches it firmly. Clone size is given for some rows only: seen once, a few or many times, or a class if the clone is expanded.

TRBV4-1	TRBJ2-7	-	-	TGCGCCAGCAGCCAAGACGTGCTTGGCAGGGGAAACCACGAGCAGTACTTC	CASSQDVLGRGNHEQYF
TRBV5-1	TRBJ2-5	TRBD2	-	TGCGCCAGCAGCTTGCTCGGGACTAGCGCTCAAGAGACCCAGTACTTC	CASSLLGTSAQETQYF
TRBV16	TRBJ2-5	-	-	TGTGCCAGCAGCCGACAGAGAGGGGAGACCCAGTACTTC	CASSRQRGETQYF
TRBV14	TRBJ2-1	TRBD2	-	TGTGCCAGCAGCCAAACGGGCGGGAGTGGGAATGAGCAGTTCTTC	CASSQTGGSGNEQFF
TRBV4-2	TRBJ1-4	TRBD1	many	TGTGCCAGCAGCCAGGGCAGGGGGGCAACTAATGAAAAACTGTTTTTT	CASSQGRGATNEKLFF
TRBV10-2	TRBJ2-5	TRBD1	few	TGCGCCAGCATTCCCGGGACAGCAGGGGAGACCCAGTACTTC	CASIPGTAGETQYF
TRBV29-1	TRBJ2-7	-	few	TGCAGCGTTGAAGATCTTCACGGACGTGGAACCGAGCAGTACTTC	CSVEDLHGRGTEQYF
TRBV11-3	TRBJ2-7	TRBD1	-	TGTGCCAGCAGCGCCCGGACAGGGGACACCTACGAGCAGTACTTC	CASSARTGDTYEQYF
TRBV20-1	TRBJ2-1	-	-	TGCAGTGCTAGAGATGCCGGGCTGGATTACAATGAGCAGTTCTTC	CSARDAGLDYNEQFF
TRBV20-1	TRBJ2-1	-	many	TGCAGTGCTAGGCCATCGCGGAGTCCTGAGCAGTTCTTC	CSARPSRSPEQFF
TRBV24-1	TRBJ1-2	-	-	TGTGCCACCAGTGCACAGGGACCAAACTATGGCTACACCTTC	CATSAQGPNYGYTF
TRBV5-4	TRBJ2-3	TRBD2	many	TGTGCCAGCAGCTTGGGACTAGCGGGACGAAGCACAGATACGCAGTATTTT	CASSLGLAGRSTDTQYF
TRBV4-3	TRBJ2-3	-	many	TGCGCCAGCAGCCAGGGAGAAGAAGGTGGGGATACGCAGTATTTT	CASSQGEEGGDTQYF
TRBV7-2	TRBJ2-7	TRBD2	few	TGTGCCAGCAGCTCTCAGGGACTAGGGTACTACGAGCAGTACTTC	CASSSQGLGYYEQYF
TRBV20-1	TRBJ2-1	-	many	TGCAGTGCCGAGGTTGCGGGAAGCGGCAATGAGCAGTTCTTC	CSAEVAGSGNEQFF
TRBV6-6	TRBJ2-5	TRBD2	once	TGTGCCAGCAGCAGACTAGCGGGGTACCAAGAGACCCAGTACTTC	CASSRLAGYQETQYF
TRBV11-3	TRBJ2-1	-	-	TGTGCCAGCGCCGTCACATCCTACAATGAGCAGTTCTTC	CASAVTSYNEQFF
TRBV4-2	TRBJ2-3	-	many	TGTGCCAGCAGCCAGAGGGCCAGTGATACGCAGTATTTT	CASSQRASDTQYF
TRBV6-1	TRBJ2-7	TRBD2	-	TGTGCCAGCAGTAATCCCGGGACTAGCGGGGCCTCCTACGAGCAGTACTTC	CASSNPGTSGASYEQYF
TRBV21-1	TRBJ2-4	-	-	TGTGCCCACAGACTACAGGGCGCCAAAAACATTCAGTACTTC	CAHRLQGAKNIQYF
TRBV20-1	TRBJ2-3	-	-	TGCAGTGCTAGAGATCGTCGGGTAGTAAATACGCAGTATTTT	CSARDRRVVNTQYF
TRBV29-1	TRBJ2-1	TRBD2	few	TGCAGCGCCCGGGACAGGGGACTAGCGGGACGTTACAATGAGCAGTTCTTC	CSARDRGLAGRYNEQFF
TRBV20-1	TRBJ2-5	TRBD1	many	TGCAGTGCTCCGTATGAGGGGGCAGGAGAGACCCAGTACTTC	CSAPYEGAGETQYF
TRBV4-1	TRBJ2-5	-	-	TGCGCCAGCAGCGCTACGTTTTCAGGGTACCAAGAGACCCAGTACTTC	CASSATFSGYQETQYF
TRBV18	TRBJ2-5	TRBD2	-	TGTGCCAGCTCACCACAGCTAGCGGGAGGCCAAGAGACCCAGTACTTC	CASSPQLAGGQETQYF
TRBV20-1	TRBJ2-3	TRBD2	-	TGCAGTGCTAGAGATGACCCAGCGGGAGCGGTCTTTCCCCCCCCGCAGTATTTT	CSARDDPAGAVFPPPQYF
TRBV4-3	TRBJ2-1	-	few	TGCGCCAGCAGCCAAGATGTGCGTAGTGAGCAGTTCTTC	CASSQDVRSEQFF
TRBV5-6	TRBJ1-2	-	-	TGTGCCAGCAGCTCGGAGCTCAGCGGGGGGTACGGCTACACCTTC	CASSSELSGGYGYTF
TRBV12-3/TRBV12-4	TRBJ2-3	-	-	TGTGCCAGCAGTTTAGATTTGGGCGGGGCCCGGGGGGATACGCAGTATTTT	CASSLDLGGARGDTQYF
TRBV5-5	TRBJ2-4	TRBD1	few	TGTGCCAGCAGCTTGTCGGGACAGGGGGCGCAAAACATTCAGTACTTC	CASSLSGQGAQNIQYF
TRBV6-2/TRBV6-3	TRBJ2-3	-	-	TGTGTCAGCGTCTCCAGGTTGAGGGATACGCAGTATTTT	CVSVSRLRDTQYF
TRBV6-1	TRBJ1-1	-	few	TGTGCCAGCAGGGAGACCGTGAACACTGAAGCTTTCTTT	CASRETVNTEAFF
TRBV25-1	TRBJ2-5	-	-	TGTGCCAGCAGTGACCTGGGGTGGGAGACCCAGTACTTC	CASSDLGWETQYF
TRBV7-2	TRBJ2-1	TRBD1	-	TGTGCCAGCAGCACGAGGACAGGGGGCTCCTACAATGAGCAGTTCTTC	CASSTRTGGSYNEQFF
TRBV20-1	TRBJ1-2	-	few	TGCAGTGCTAACAGCTTGGGAACCCGATTGGTGGGCTACACCTTC	CSANSLGTRLVGYTF
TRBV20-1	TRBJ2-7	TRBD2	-	TGCAGTGCTAGAAAGGGTTTAGCGGGACCCTACGAGCAGTACTTC	CSARKGLAGPYEQYF
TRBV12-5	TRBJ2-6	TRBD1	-	TGTGCTAGTGCCCCGGGACAGGGATCGTCTGGGGCCAACGTCCTGACTTTC	CASAPGQGSSGANVLTF
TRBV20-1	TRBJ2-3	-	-	TGCAGTGCTGCCTGGAGGGGCACAGATACGCAGTATTTT	CSAAWRGTDTQYF
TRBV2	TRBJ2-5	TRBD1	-	TGTGCCAGCATTACCTACAGGGGGAGGGAGACCCAGTACTTC	CASITYRGRETQYF
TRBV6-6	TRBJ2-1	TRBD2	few	TGTGCCAGCAGTTACTCGGGACTAGCGGGGATATACAATGAGCAGTTCTTC	CASSYSGLAGIYNEQFF
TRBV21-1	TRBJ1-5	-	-	TGTGCCAGCAGGGGGGGGAATAGCAATCAGCCCCAGCATTTT	CASRGGNSNQPQHF
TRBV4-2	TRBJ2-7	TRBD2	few	TGTGCCAGCAGCCAAGATCTAGCGGGGTCCTCCTACGAGCAGTACTTC	CASSQDLAGSSYEQYF